The 10 T cell receptor beta chains reported below all come from one sample, sequenced in a study of T-cell reconstitution after alpha-beta-depleted transplantation in children. Unique molecular identifiers were incorporated into the prepared TCRbeta library. In TCRdb, the PCR reads were re-called with MiXCR into one record per CDR3 protein. The sample shows around 71,000 distinct CDR3 sequences, 5.5% to 7.5% of them seen only once. Sequencing was performed on PBMCs from the stem cell graft donor, taken from the stem cell graft. The receptor set was obtained from a human donor who donated a stem cell graft to a child with acute lymphoblastic leukemia.

At least ten counts were recorded for this clonotype. The chain joins TRBV27 to TRBJ1-1; no reliable D call. Germline values: CDR1 MNHEY, CDR2 SMNVEV (reference sequence). Trimming left V 1 base short and J 3 bases short, with 6 bases between. This CDR3 is built from 13 residues. In nucleotides, the CDR3 is TGTGCCAGCAGTTTATTCGGGGACACTGAAGCTTTCTTT. Its protein product is CASSLFGDTEAFF.

This clonotype was detected many times. This chain joins TRBV10-3 and TRBJ1-1; D may be TRBD1 (5 bases). Germline V gene lookup returns CDR1 ENHRY and CDR2 SYGVKD. There are 14 residues in the CDR3. V lost 5 bases and J 0 bases, leaving 10 bases between the germline ends. This chain's CDR3 is CAISPRALNTEAFF. In DNA form, the CDR3 reads TGTGCCATCAGTCCCAGGGCATTGAACACTGAAGCTTTCTTT.

This clonotype was found many times. This chain uses TRBV5-1 with TRBJ2-7; D uncertain. CDR1 is SGHRS, CDR2 YFSETQ, per germline. The CDR3 is 12 residues long. V dropped 1 base and J dropped 5 bases, with 7 bases sitting between them. CDR3 amino acids: CASSLRGDEQYF. CDR3 coding DNA: TGCGCCAGCAGCTTGCGTGGGGACGAGCAGTACTTC.

This clonotype was recorded at least ten times. The gene calls are TRBV14 and TRBJ2-1, with D unresolved. Trimming removed 0 bases from V and 10 bases from J, with 10 bases in between. The CDR3 covers 13 residues. Looked up from germline, CDR1 is SGHDN and CDR2 is FVKESK. This CDR3 is CASSQDQPGEQFF. Written as DNA, the CDR3 is TGTGCCAGCAGCCAAGATCAACCAGGAGAGCAGTTCTTC.

V gene TRBV5-8 combines with J gene TRBJ1-5, with 7 nucleotides matching TRBD1. This CDR3 is 15 amino acids long. Losses at the gene ends were 4 bases for V and 5 bases for J; bases not matched to a gene: 9. Per germline, CDR1 SGHTS and CDR2 YDEGEE. CDR3 protein: CASSKRTGKDQPQHF. The DNA for the CDR3 is TGTGCCAGCAGCAAAAGGACAGGAAAGGATCAGCCCCAGCATTTT.

The gene calls are TRBV25-1 and TRBJ1-4, with unresolved D. This CDR3 comprises 16 residues. Germline lookup yields CDR1 MGHDK and CDR2 SYGVNS. The V end lost 2 bases, the J end lost 7 bases, and 17 bases lay between the germline ends. CDR3 DNA sequence: TGTGCCAGCAGTGAAAGAATTGGTGCGGCGGGTGAAAAACTGTTTTTT. It is translated as CASSERIGAAGEKLFF.

Many counts were recorded for this clonotype. V is TRBV5-6 and J is TRBJ2-7; 11 bases are shared with TRBD1. The CDR3 is 11 residues long. The trim removed 7 bases at V and 6 bases at J, leaving 0 bases unmatched. Germline V CDR1 and CDR2: SGHDT, YYEEEE. The CDR3, as DNA: TGTGCCAGCGGGACAGGGGGCGAGCAGTACTTC. Its protein product is CASGTGGEQYF.

This clonotype was seen ten or more times. This chain links TRBV7-9 with TRBJ2-5, with a tentative D call TRBD2 (5 bases). V lost 2 bases and J lost 1, with 8 bases in between. Germline V gene data show CDR1 as SEHNR and CDR2 as FQNEAQ (reference sequence). The CDR3 extends over 14 amino acids. CDR3 in amino acids: CASSLTRAQETQYF. As DNA, the CDR3 is TGTGCCAGCAGCTTAACTAGGGCCCAAGAGACCCAGTACTTC.

V and J are TRBV19 and TRBJ2-3, with D hard to call. This CDR3 comprises 17 residues. V was shortened by 3 bases and J by 6 bases, with 22 bases between the two germline ends. Germline V CDR1 and CDR2: LNHDA, SQIVND (reference sequence). CDR3 sequence (DNA): TGTGCCAGTAGTATCCAGACGGGTTTGGGGAACGGGGATACGCAGTATTTT. This encodes CASSIQTGLGNGDTQYF.

V and J are TRBV19 and TRBJ1-5, with a possible D match to TRBD1 (6 bases). Germline-derived CDR1 and CDR2 are LNHDA and SQIVND (reference sequence). The CDR3 totals 13 residues. Trimming stripped 6 bases from V and 5 bases from J, with 11 bases between. CDR3 DNA: TGTGCCAGTAGAGGGGGGAACCATCAGCCCCAGCATTTT. Protein: CASRGGNHQPQHF.